The entry below describes one TCR beta chain. Only in-frame clones appear in the TCRdb table, and some are missing; sequencing was by immunoSEQ multiplex PCR. The sample consists of roughly 300,000 clones, about 88% of them appearing once. These data belong to a study of blood T cell repertoires in COVID-19. Germline V gene sequence: CDR1 SGHNT, CDR2 YYREEE (reference sequence). The V end was cut by 4 bases, the J end by 2 bases, with 8 bases between. The CDR3 has 13 amino acids. Seattle's enrolled individuals joined amid active infection and were then monitored longitudinally. The clonotype originates from a human donor with COVID-19, enrolled during active disease. The donor label of this sample is uncertain. The V and J genes are TRBV5-4 and TRBJ2-3; D may be TRBD2 (6 bases). Sequencing input: peripheral blood. The CDR3 is CASSRDSTDTQYF. CDR3 coding DNA: TGTGCCAGCAGCAGGGACTCCACAGATACGCAGTATTTT.